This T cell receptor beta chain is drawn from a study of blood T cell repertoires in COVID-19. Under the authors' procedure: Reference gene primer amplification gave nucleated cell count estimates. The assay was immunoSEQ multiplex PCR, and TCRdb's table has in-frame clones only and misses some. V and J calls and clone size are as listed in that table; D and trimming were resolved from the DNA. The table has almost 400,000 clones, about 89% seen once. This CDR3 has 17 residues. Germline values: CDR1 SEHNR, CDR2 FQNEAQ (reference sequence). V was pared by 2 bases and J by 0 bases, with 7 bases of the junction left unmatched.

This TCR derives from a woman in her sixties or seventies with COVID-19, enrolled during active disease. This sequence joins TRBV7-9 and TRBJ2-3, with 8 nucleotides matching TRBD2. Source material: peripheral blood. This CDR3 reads CASSLTSGGPSTDTQYF. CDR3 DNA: TGTGCCAGCAGCTTAACGAGCGGGGGCCCTAGCACAGATACGCAGTATTTT.